Below are 20 T cell receptor beta chains sequenced from a single sample in a study of cytomegalovirus exposure and HLA in healthy donors. Vbeta (60) and Jbeta (13) primers were used in the PCR. TCRdb keeps only in-frame clones here, not all; method: immunoSEQ multiplex PCR. The data contain about 170,000 clones, roughly 78% of them seen just once; the ten biggest clones take up 1%. The specimen was PBMCs. These receptors were obtained from a woman aged 45-65 years in good health and CMV-seropositive.

V usage is TRBV4-3 and J usage is TRBJ2-3; D is perhaps TRBD1 (6 bases). Germline loops: CDR1 LGHNA, CDR2 YSLEER. The CDR3 contains 15 residues. V was clipped by 0 bases and J by 7 bases, with 14 bases between them. The CDR3 bases are TGCGCCAGCAGCCAAGAGGCTAACAGGGCGAATACGCAGTATTTT. Its translation is CASSQEANRANTQYF.

As to this clone: Germline is not matched at one junction end, which may reflect a read error. The gene calls are TRBV7-9 and TRBJ2-1, with TRBD1 as a possible D gene (6 bases). CDR1 and CDR2 from the germline V gene are SEHNR and FQNEAQ (reference sequence). The CDR3 runs 17 residues. The CDR3 is CSSSLPIQGNLNNEQFF. CDR3 coding DNA: TGTTCCAGCAGCTTACCAATCCAGGGGAATCTGAACAATGAGCAGTTCTTC.

This chain connects TRBV28 to TRBJ1-2, with TRBD1 identical over 10 bases. Germline assignment: CDR1 MDHEN and CDR2 SYDVKM. The CDR3 has 14 amino acids. V was pared by 5 bases and J by 4 bases, with 4 bases of the junction left unmatched. This chain's CDR3 is CASSRQGAIYGYTF. The CDR3 DNA is TGTGCCAGCAGTCGACAGGGGGCTATCTATGGCTACACCTTC.

CDR3 amino acids: CASRPNWTGGNEQYF. CDR3 nucleotides: TGTGCCAGCAGGCCCAACTGGACAGGGGGAAACGAGCAGTACTTC. The rearrangement joins TRBV28 to TRBJ2-7, with 10 bases aligning to TRBD1. This CDR3 region has 15 residues. The trim removed 6 bases at V and 5 bases at J, leaving 10 bases unmatched. From germline, CDR1 is MDHEN and CDR2 SYDVKM. The full variable domain, with the rest looked up from reference TRBV28 and TRBJ2-7, is DVKVTQSSRYLVKRTGEKVFLECVQDMDHENMFWYRQDPGLGLRLIYFSYDVKMKEKGDIPEGYSVSREKKERFSLILESASTNQTSMYLCASRPNWTGGNEQYFGPGTRLTVT.

V is TRBV7-2 and J is TRBJ1-2; D call uncertain. CDR3 length: 13 amino acids. Germline CDR1 reads SGHTA; CDR2 reads FQGNSA. Trimming took off 2 bases at V and 2 bases at J, with 6 bases between the two ends. In nucleotides, the CDR3 is TGTGCCAGCAGCTTACCCGGGAACTATGGCTACACCTTC. It specifies CASSLPGNYGYTF.

The chain has TRBV5-5 and TRBJ2-2; TRBD1 aligns across 8 bases. The CDR3 sequence is 16 residues long. Germline CDR1 reads SGHKS; CDR2 reads YYEKEE (reference sequence). Trimming took 4 bases from V and 6 from J; bases not matched to a gene: 11. The CDR3 spells CASSAQGAVLPGELFF. CDR3 sequence (DNA): TGTGCCAGCAGCGCGCAGGGGGCGGTTCTCCCCGGGGAGCTGTTTTTT.

The chain joins TRBV2 to TRBJ1-4, with 8 bases aligning to TRBD1. The J segment lost 7 bases and the V segment lost 6 bases, leaving 4 bases of the junction unmatched. In germline, CDR1 is SNHLY, CDR2 FYNNEI. CDR3 length: 13 amino acids. CDR3 nucleotides: TGTGCCAGCAGGGAGGACAGGGTTGAAAAACTGTTTTTT. It specifies CASREDRVEKLFF. The full variable domain, its missing parts supplied by reference TRBV2 and TRBJ1-4, is EPEVTQTPSHQVTQMGQEVILRCVPISNHLYFYWYRQILGQKVEFLVSFYNNEISEKSEIFDDQFSVERPDGSNFTLKIRSTKLEDSAMYFCASREDRVEKLFFGSGTQLSVL.

In this sample, this clone turned up a few times. The CDR3, as DNA: TGTGCCAGCAGTATCGGAGGGGGCGGTGAGCAGTACTTC. It is translated as CASSIGGGGEQYF. V usage is TRBV6-5 and J usage is TRBJ2-7; D perhaps matches TRBD1 (7 bases). This CDR3 comprises 13 residues. The germline V and J ends were trimmed by 5 bases and 7 bases, with 15 bases remaining between them. Germline CDR1 and CDR2: MNHEY and SVGAGI.

The chain uses TRBV6-1 and TRBJ2-5, with 7 bases identical to TRBD1. The germline V gene encodes CDR1 MNHNS and CDR2 SASEGT. V dropped 5 bases and J dropped 2; count of bases not matched to a gene: 8. CDR3 length: 15 amino acids. CDR3 DNA sequence: TGTGCCAGCAGTCCTACTAGGGACAGTCAAGAGACCCAGTACTTC. Translation gives CASSPTRDSQETQYF.

The rearrangement uses TRBV19 and TRBJ1-5; D ambiguous. V lost 3 bases and J lost 14, with 14 bases in between. The CDR3 runs 12 residues. The germline gives CDR1 LNHDA, CDR2 SQIVND (reference sequence). The chain's CDR3 is CASSIQAGVEHF. CDR3 nucleotides: TGTGCCAGTAGTATTCAGGCCGGGGTTGAGCATTTT.

This clone was counted only a few times. This chain uses TRBV5-1 with TRBJ2-7, with a possible D match to TRBD1 (5 bases). The CDR3 loop spans 15 amino acids. The V end was cut by 0 bases, the J end by 3 bases, with 13 bases between. Per the germline V gene, CDR1 is SGHRS and CDR2 is YFSETQ. CDR3 DNA sequence: TGCGCCAGCAGCTTGGGTTGGCAGGGCCTCTACGAGCAGTACTTC. This gives the protein CASSLGWQGLYEQYF.

This clone came up once. The rearrangement links TRBV7-6 to TRBJ2-7; TRBD2 agrees at 15 bases. The germline V gene has CDR1 SGHVS and CDR2 FNYEAQ. V dropped 5 bases and J dropped 0; count of bases not matched to a gene: 5. This CDR3 has 17 residues. CDR3 DNA: TGTGCCAGCAGCATAGGGACTAGCGGGAGGAGCTCCTACGAGCAGTACTTC. Translation gives CASSIGTSGRSSYEQYF. The complete variable domain, with remaining parts taken from reference TRBV7-6 and TRBJ2-7, reads GAGVSQSPRYKVTKRGQDVALRCDPISGHVSLYWYRQALGQGPEFLTYFNYEAQQDKSGLPNDRFSAERPEGSISTLTIQRTEQRDSAMYRCASSIGTSGRSSYEQYFGPGTRLTVT.

The chain employs TRBV5-6 and TRBJ1-1; D is possibly TRBD1 (5 bases). The CDR3 has 13 residues. Germline CDR1 and CDR2: SGHDT and YYEEEE. V shed 2 bases and J shed 7 bases, with 12 bases lying between them. In DNA form, the CDR3 reads TGTGCCAGCAGCTTTTCAGGGCATGGTGAAGCTTTCTTT. Encoded protein: CASSFSGHGEAFF.

V usage is TRBV11-1 and J usage is TRBJ2-5; D unresolved. Matching the DNA end better, TRBJ2-7 makes the J call doubtful. This CDR3 is built from 13 residues. Per the germline V gene, CDR1 is SGHAT and CDR2 is FQDESV (reference sequence). The CDR3 nucleotides read TGTGCCAGCAGCCCAGTGACATTTTACGAGCAGTACTTC. This codes for CASSPVTFYEQYF.

V and J are TRBV5-5 and TRBJ1-5, with D maybe TRBD1 (6 bases). V lost 1 base, J lost 0 bases, and 14 bases lay in between. This CDR3 is 17 amino acids long. Germline-derived CDR1 and CDR2 are SGHKS and YYEKEE (reference sequence). The CDR3 coding sequence is TGTGCCAGCAGCTTGACCCGGACAGTCATTAGCAATCAGCCCCAGCATTTT. Translation: CASSLTRTVISNQPQHF.

The chain carries TRBV9 and TRBJ1-1; TRBD1 aligns across 8 bases. Germline CDR1 reads SGDLS; CDR2 reads YYNGEE. V gave up 3 bases and J gave up 7 bases; unmatched junction bases: 8. This CDR3 has 14 amino acids. CDR3 bases: TGTGCCAGCAGCGCCCCTACAGGGGGGGGTGAAGCTTTCTTT. Protein product: CASSAPTGGGEAFF.

This clone appeared a single time. The rearrangement uses TRBV5-1 and TRBJ2-2; D not resolved. This CDR3 contains 15 residues. Between the trimmed V and J ends, which lost 0 bases and 0 bases, there was a span of 6 bases. Germline values: CDR1 SGHRS, CDR2 YFSETQ. The CDR3 sequence: CASSLDNTNTGELFF. CDR3 nucleotides: TGCGCCAGCAGCTTGGACAACACGAACACCGGGGAGCTGTTTTTT.

This clone was observed a handful of times. The chain combines TRBV4-3 with TRBJ2-7, with a weak D call TRBD1 (6 bases). V shed 2 bases and J shed 0 bases, with 14 bases lying between them. The germline V gene encodes CDR1 LGHNA and CDR2 YSLEER. This CDR3 spans 16 amino acids. Here the CDR3 DNA reads TGCGCCAGCAGCCAATCTACAGGGCCTAGCTCCTACGAGCAGTACTTC. It codes for CASSQSTGPSSYEQYF.

The V and J genes are TRBV5-1 and TRBJ1-2; TRBD1 matches 7 bases. The CDR3 contains 15 residues. Germline values: CDR1 SGHRS, CDR2 YFSETQ. V lost 4 bases to trimming and J lost 4 bases; unmatched junction nucleotides: 10. The CDR3 nucleotides are TGCGCCAGCAGCCCCTCGACAGGGCTGAGCTATGGCTACACCTTC. As protein: CASSPSTGLSYGYTF.

The rearrangement links TRBV7-8 to TRBJ2-7; D perhaps matches TRBD2 (6 bases). This CDR3 is 16 amino acids long. V was cut by 1 base and J by 4 bases, with 17 bases left in between. CDR1 is SGHVS, CDR2 FQNEAQ, per germline. CDR3 in DNA: TGTGCCAGCAGCTTAGGAAGGGGAGGCTTCTCTTACGAGCAGTACTTC. It encodes CASSLGRGGFSYEQYF. Full variable domain (remainder filled in from reference TRBV7-8 and TRBJ2-7): GAGVSQSPRYKVAKRGQDVALRCDPISGHVSLFWYQQALGQGPEFLTYFQNEAQLDKSGLPSDRFFAERPEGSVSTLKIQRTQQEDSAVYLCASSLGRGGFSYEQYFGPGTRLTVT.